The TCR beta chain under discussion was sequenced for a study of blood T cell repertoires in COVID-19. Across the whole study: COVID-19 samples from acute and convalescent phases originated in the United States, Italy and Spain. Sources were T cells, B-cell-depleted T cells, or PBMCs; the material itself was cDNA or gDNA.

As originally analysed: Scientists estimated how many nucleated cells there were by amplifying reference gene primers. Some clones are missing from TCRdb's copy, which holds only in-frame ones; the method was immunoSEQ multiplex PCR. V, J and clone size reflect that table, while D and trimming were determined from the DNA. The sample has tens of thousands of clones, around 78% seen once. Trimming took 1 base from V and 5 from J, leaving 10 bases between them. Germline CDR1 is MNHEY and CDR2 is SMNVEV (reference sequence). The CDR3 has 14 amino acids. Relative to its sample, this clone is medium-sized.

This sequence joins TRBV27 and TRBJ2-3; tentatively, D is TRBD1 (5 bases). The sample taken for sequencing was peripheral blood. This TCR derives from a human donor in a cohort sampled during active COVID-19. The CDR3 bases are TGTGCCAGCAGTTTATTCCCAGGGCAAGATACGCAGTATTTT. It codes for CASSLFPGQDTQYF.